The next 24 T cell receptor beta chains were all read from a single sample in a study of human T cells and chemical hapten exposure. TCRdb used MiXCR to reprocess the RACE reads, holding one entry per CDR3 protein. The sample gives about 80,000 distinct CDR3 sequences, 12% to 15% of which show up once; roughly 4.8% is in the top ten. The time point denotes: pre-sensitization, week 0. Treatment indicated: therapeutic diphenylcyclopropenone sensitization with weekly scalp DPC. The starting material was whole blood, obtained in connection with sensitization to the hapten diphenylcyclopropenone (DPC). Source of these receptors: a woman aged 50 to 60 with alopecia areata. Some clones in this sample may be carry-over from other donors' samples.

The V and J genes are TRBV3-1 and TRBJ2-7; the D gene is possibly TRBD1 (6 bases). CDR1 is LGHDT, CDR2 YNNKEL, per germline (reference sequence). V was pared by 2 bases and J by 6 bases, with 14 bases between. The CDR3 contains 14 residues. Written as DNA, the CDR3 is TGTGCCAGCAGCCAAAACAGGGCGCCTCTCGAGCAGTACTTC. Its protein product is CASSQNRAPLEQYF.

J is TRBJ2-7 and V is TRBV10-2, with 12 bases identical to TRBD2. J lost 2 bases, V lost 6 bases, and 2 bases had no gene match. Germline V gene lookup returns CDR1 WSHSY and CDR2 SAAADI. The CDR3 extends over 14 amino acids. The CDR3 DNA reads TGCGCCAGCAGCTCTAGCGGGAGGGCCTACGAGCAGTACTTC. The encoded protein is CASSSSGRAYEQYF.

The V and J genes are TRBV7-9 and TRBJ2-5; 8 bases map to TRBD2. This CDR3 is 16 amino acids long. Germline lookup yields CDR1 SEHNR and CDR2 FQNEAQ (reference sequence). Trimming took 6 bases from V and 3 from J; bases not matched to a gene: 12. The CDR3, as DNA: TGTGCCAGCAGGGTGGAATCCGGTAGCGGGAAAGAGACCCAGTACTTC. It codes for CASRVESGSGKETQYF.

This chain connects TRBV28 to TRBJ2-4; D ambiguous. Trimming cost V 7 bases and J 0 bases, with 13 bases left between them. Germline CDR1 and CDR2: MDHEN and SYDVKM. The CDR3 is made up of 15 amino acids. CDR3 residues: CASTTPRLAKNIQYF. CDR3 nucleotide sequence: TGTGCCAGCACCACCCCCAGACTAGCCAAAAACATTCAGTACTTC. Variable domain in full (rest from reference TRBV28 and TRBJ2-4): DVKVTQSSRYLVKRTGEKVFLECVQDMDHENMFWYRQDPGLGLRLIYFSYDVKMKEKGDIPEGYSVSREKKERFSLILESASTNQTSMYLCASTTPRLAKNIQYFGAGTRLSVL.

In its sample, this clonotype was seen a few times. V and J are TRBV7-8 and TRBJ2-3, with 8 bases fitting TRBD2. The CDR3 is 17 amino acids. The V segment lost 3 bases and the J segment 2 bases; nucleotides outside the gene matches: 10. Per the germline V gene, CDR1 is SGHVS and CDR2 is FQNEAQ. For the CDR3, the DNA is TGTGCCAGCAGCTTCCAGATAGCGGGATCCGCCACAGATACGCAGTATTTT. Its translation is CASSFQIAGSATDTQYF.

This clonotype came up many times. In DNA form, the CDR3 reads TGTGCCAGCAGCCCGGGCCTGGGACTAGCGGGAAGAAATGAGCAGTTCTTC. Its protein is CASSPGLGLAGRNEQFF. The V call is TRBV7-2, the J call TRBJ2-1; 13 bases are a match to TRBD2. The V and J ends lost 5 bases and 7 bases, in that order; junction bases with no gene match: 11. The CDR3 extends over 17 amino acids. Germline V gene lookup returns CDR1 SGHTA and CDR2 FQGNSA.

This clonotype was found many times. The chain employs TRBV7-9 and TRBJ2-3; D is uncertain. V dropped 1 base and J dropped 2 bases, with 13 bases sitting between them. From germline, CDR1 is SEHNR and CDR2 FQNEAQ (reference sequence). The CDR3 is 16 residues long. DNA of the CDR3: TGTGCCAGCAGCTTAGAGTTTGGGCCAGCCACAGATACGCAGTATTTT. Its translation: CASSLEFGPATDTQYF. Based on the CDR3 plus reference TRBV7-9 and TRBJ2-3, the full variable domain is DTGVSQNPRHKITKRGQNVTFRCDPISEHNRLYWYRQTLGQGPEFLTYFQNEAQLEKSRLLSDRFSAERPKGSFSTLEIQRTEQGDSAMYLCASSLEFGPATDTQYFGPGTRLTVL.

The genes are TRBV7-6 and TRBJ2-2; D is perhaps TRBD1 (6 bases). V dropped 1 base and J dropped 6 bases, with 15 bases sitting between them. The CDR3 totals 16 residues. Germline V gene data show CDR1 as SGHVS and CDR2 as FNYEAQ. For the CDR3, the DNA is TGTGCCAGCAGCTTAGTTTCTCCAGGGGCGTCCGGGGAGCTGTTTTTT. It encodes CASSLVSPGASGELFF.

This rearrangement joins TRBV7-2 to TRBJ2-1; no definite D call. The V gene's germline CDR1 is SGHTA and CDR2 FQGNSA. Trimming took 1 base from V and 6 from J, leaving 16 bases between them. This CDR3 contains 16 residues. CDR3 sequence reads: CASSLEIGPPRNEQFF. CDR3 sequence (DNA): TGTGCCAGCAGCTTAGAAATAGGGCCCCCTCGCAATGAGCAGTTCTTC.

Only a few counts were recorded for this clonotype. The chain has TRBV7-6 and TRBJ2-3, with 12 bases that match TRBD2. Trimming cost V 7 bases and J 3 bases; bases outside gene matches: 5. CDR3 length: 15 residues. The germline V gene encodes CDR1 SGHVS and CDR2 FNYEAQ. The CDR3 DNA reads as TGTGCCAGCAACCCGACTAGCGGGAGAACAGATACGCAGTATTTT. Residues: CASNPTSGRTDTQYF.

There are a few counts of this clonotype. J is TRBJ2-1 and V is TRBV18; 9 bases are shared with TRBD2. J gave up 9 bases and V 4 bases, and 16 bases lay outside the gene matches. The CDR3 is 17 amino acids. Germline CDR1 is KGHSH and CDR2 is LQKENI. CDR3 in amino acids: CASSRPLAQAGGGEQFF. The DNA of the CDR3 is TGTGCCAGCTCACGCCCCCTTGCCCAGGCGGGGGGGGGTGAGCAGTTCTTC.

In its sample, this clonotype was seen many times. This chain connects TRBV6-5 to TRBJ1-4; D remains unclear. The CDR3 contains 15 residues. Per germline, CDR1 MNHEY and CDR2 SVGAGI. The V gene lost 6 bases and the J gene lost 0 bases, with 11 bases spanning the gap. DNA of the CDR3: TGTGCCAGCAGGACCCCAGACGCAACTAATGAAAAACTGTTTTTT. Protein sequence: CASRTPDATNEKLFF.

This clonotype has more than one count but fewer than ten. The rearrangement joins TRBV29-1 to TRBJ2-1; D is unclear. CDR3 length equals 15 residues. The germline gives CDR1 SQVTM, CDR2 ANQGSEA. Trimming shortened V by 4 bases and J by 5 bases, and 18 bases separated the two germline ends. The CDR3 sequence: CSVGRSVTRDNEQFF. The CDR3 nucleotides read TGCAGCGTTGGTCGGTCGGTGACACGCGACAATGAGCAGTTCTTC.

CDR3 DNA: TGTGCCAGCAGCTTGGGACTAGCGGCAGATACGCAGTATTTT. Translation: CASSLGLAADTQYF. The chain uses TRBV7-2 and TRBJ2-3, with 11 bases aligning to TRBD2. V was clipped by 3 bases and J by 4 bases; unmatched bases: 0. The germline CDR1 and CDR2 sequences are SGHTA and FQGNSA. The CDR3 is made up of 14 amino acids.

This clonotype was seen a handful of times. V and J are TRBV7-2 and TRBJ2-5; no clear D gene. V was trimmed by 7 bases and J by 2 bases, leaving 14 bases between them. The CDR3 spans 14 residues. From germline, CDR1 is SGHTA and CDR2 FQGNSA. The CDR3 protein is CASNGDPSQETQYF. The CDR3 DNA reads TGTGCCAGCAACGGCGACCCTTCACAAGAGACCCAGTACTTC.

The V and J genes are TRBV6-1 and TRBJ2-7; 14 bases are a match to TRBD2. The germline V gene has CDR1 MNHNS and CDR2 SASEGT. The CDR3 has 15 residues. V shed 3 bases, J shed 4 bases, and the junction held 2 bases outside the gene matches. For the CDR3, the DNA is TGTGCCAGCAGTGAGACTAGCGGGAGGGGATACGAGCAGTACTTC. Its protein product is CASSETSGRGYEQYF.

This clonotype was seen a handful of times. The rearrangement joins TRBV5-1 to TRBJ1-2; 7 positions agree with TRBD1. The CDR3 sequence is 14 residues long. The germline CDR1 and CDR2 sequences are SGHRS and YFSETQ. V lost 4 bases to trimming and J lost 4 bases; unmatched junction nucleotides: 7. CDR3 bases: TGCGCCAGCAGCACCCGGGACAGAGCCTATGGCTACACCTTC. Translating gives CASSTRDRAYGYTF.

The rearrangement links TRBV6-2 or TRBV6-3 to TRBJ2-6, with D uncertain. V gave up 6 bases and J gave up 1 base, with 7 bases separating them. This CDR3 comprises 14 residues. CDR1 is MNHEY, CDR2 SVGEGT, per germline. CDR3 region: CASRPGSGANVLTF. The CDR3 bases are TGTGCCAGCAGGCCCGGATCTGGGGCCAACGTCCTGACTTTC.

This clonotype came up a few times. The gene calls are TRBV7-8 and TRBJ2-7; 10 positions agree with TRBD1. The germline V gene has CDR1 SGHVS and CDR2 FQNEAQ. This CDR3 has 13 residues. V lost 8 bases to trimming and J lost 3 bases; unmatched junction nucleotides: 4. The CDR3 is CASARDRGYEQYF. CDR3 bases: TGTGCCAGCGCTCGGGACAGGGGCTACGAGCAGTACTTC.

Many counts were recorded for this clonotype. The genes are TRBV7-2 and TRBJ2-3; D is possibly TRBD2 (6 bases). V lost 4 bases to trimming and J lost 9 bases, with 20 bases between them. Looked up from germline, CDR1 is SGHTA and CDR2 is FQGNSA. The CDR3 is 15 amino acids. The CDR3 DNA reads TGTGCCAGCAGCTCAGGGACTTCACCCCAGGGCACGCAGTATTTT. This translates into CASSSGTSPQGTQYF.

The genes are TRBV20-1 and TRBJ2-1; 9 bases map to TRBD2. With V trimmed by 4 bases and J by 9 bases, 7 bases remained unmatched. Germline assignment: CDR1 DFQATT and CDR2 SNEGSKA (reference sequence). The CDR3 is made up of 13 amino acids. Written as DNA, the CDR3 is TGCAGTGCTAATAGCGGGAGCTATAGTGAGCAGTTCTTC. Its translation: CSANSGSYSEQFF.

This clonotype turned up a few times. The CDR3 DNA follows: TGCAGTGCTAGAGATTCTCTACGCAATGAGCAGTTCTTC. Amino acids: CSARDSLRNEQFF. The J gene is TRBJ2-1, the V gene TRBV20-1, with D unclear. CDR3 length equals 13 residues. The germline V gene has CDR1 DFQATT and CDR2 SNEGSKA (reference sequence). The germline V and J ends were trimmed by 0 bases and 6 bases, with 9 bases remaining between them.

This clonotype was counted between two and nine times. The CDR3 loop is CASRHKYVLTF. In nucleotides, the CDR3 is TGTGCCAGCAGGCACAAGTACGTCCTGACTTTC. This chain uses TRBV12-3 or TRBV12-4 with TRBJ2-6; no clear D gene. The CDR3 contains 11 residues. V lost 6 bases to trimming and J lost 11 bases, with 8 bases between them.

CDR3 DNA sequence: TGTGCCTGGAGTGTACCGGATAGAGACCCATTATCTGGGTACTTC. It yields the protein CAWSVPDRDPLSGYF. The J gene is TRBJ2-7, the V gene TRBV30; D is uncertain. V lost 0 bases, J lost 12 bases, and 24 bases lay in between. The CDR3 spans 15 residues. CDR1 is GTSNPN and CDR2 is SVGIG in the germline V gene (reference sequence).